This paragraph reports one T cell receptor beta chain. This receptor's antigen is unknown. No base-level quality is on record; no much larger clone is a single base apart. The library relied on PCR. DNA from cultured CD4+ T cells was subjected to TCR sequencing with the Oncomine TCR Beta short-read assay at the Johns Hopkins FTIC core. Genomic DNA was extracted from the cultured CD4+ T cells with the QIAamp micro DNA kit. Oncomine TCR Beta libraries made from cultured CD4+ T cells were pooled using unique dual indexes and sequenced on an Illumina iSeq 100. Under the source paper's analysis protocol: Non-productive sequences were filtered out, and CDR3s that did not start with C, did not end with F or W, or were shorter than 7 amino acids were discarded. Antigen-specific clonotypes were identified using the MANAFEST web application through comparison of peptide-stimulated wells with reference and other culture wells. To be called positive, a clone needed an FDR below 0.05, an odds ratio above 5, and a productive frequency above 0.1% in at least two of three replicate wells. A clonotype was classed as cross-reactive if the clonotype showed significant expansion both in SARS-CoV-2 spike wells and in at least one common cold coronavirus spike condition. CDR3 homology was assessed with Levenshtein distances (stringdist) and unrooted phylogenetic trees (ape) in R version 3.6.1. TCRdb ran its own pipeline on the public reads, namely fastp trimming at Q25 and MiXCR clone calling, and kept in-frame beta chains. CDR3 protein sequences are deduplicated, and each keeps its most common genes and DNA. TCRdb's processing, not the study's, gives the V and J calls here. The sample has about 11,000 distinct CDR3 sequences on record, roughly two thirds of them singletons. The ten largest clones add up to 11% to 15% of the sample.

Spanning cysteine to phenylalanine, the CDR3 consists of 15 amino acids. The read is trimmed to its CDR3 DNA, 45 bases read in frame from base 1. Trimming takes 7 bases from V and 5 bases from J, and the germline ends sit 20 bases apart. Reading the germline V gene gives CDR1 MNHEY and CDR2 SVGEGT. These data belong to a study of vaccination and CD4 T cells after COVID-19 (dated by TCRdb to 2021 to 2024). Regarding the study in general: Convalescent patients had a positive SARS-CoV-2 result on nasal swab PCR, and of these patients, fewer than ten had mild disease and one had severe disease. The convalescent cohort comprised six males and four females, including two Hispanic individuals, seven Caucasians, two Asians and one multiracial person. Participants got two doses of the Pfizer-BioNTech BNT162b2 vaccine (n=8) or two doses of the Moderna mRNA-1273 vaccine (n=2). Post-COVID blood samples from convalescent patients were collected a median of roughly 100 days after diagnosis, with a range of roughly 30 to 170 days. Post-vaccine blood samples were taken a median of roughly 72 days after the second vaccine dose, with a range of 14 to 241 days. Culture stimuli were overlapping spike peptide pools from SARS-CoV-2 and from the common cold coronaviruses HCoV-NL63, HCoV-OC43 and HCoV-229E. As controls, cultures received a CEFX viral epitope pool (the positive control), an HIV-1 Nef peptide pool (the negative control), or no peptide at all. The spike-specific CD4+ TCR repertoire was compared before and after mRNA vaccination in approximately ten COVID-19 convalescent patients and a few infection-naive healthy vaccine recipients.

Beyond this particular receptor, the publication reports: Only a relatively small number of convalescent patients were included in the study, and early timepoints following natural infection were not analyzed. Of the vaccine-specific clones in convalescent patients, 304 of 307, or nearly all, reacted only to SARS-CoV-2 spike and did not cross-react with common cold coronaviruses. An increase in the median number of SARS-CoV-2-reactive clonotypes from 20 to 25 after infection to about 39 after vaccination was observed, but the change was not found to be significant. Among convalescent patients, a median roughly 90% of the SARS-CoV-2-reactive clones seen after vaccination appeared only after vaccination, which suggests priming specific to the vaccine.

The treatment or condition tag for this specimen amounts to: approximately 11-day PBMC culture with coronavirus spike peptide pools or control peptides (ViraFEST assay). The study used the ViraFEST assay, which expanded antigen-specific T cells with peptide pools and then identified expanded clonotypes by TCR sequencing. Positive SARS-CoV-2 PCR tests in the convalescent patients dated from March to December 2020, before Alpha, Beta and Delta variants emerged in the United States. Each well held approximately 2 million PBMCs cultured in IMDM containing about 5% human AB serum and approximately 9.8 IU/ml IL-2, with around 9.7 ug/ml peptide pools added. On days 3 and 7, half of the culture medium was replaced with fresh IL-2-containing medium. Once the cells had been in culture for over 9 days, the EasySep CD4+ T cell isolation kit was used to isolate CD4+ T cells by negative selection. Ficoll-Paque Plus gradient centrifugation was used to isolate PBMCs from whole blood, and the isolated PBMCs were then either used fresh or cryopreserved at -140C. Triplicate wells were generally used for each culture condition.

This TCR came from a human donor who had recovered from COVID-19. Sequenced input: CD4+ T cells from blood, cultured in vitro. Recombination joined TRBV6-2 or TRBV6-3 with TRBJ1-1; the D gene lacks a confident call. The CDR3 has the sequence CASNSQFAEKTEAFF. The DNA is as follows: TGTGCCAGCAATTCCCAATTCGCGGAGAAGACTGAAGCTTTCTTT.